The 13 T cell receptor beta chains reported below all come from one sample, sequenced in a study of shared T cell receptors in the human thymus. Only in-frame clones appear in the TCRdb table, and some are missing; sequencing was by immunoSEQ multiplex PCR. This table holds roughly 550,000 clones, 75% to 85% found once. These same data were also listed under a study on human thymus T cells.

Source material: thymocytes. Receptors were obtained from a boy younger than two with a congenital heart defect.

The chain combines TRBV7-2 with TRBJ1-2; TRBD1 matches at 7 bases. This CDR3 region has 15 residues. Germline CDR1 SGHTA, CDR2 FQGNSA. The V and J ends lost 7 bases and 5 bases, in that order; junction bases with no gene match: 13. The CDR3 loop reads CASKTGRAVPYGYTF. CDR3 bases: TGTGCCAGCAAGACAGGGCGGGCCGTACCGTATGGCTACACCTTC.

This clone was observed a handful of times. This sequence joins TRBV29-1 and TRBJ2-1, with 9 bases aligning to TRBD1. Germline CDR1 reads SQVTM; CDR2 reads ANQGSEA. This CDR3 is 16 amino acids long. Trimming cost V 1 base and J 5 bases; bases outside gene matches: 9. Here the CDR3 reads CSVEADGTGKNNEQFF. The CDR3 DNA is TGCAGCGTTGAAGCTGACGGGACAGGGAAAAACAATGAGCAGTTCTTC.

The rearrangement joins TRBV6-6 to TRBJ1-1; 7 bases agree with TRBD1. Trimming cost V 7 bases and J 0 bases; bases outside gene matches: 5. Germline V gene data show CDR1 as MNHNY and CDR2 as SVGAGI (reference sequence). The CDR3 is 14 amino acids. Here the CDR3 reads CASKTGQMNTEAFF. CDR3 coding DNA: TGTGCCAGCAAAACGGGACAGATGAACACTGAAGCTTTCTTT.

This clone was seen once. The rearrangement uses TRBV6-4 and TRBJ2-1; 13 bases line up with TRBD2. The germline gives CDR1 MRHNA, CDR2 SNTAGT. V shed 2 bases and J 14 bases; nucleotides not matched to a gene: 6. The CDR3 sequence is 14 residues long. The CDR3 coding sequence is TGTGCCAGCAGTGACCCGGGACTAGCGGGGACAAAGTTCTTC. Translating gives CASSDPGLAGTKFF.

The V and J genes are TRBV11-2 and TRBJ2-1, with TRBD1 identical over 7 bases. CDR1 and CDR2 from the germline V gene are SGHAT and FQNNGV. V gave up 5 bases and J gave up 10 bases; unmatched junction bases: 8. The CDR3 is made up of 13 amino acids. For the CDR3, the DNA is TGTGCCAGCAGCGAGGGAACAGGGGAGGAGCAGTTCTTC. This sequence encodes CASSEGTGEEQFF.

The chain uses TRBV7-2 and TRBJ1-2; D is perhaps TRBD1 (5 bases). Germline CDR1 reads SGHTA; CDR2 reads FQGNSA. This CDR3 has 15 residues. With 1 base removed from V and 5 bases from J, the gap between germline ends came to 14 bases. The DNA for the CDR3 is TGTGCCAGCAGCTTAGTTACCGGCAGGGCATATGGCTACACCTTC. Translating gives CASSLVTGRAYGYTF.

This clone appeared once. The chain has TRBV29-1 and TRBJ2-5, with a weak D call TRBD1 (6 bases). Germline CDR1 reads SQVTM; CDR2 reads ANQGSEA. The length of the CDR3 is 14 residues. V lost 7 bases to trimming and J lost 4 bases, with 19 bases between them. The CDR3: CSASGTRGGETQYF. The CDR3 nucleotides are TGCAGCGCCTCCGGGACACGAGGGGGAGAGACCCAGTACTTC.

This sequence joins TRBV27 and TRBJ1-3, with D possibly TRBD1 on 5 matching bases. Germline CDR1 reads MNHEY; CDR2 reads SMNVEV (reference sequence). The CDR3 spans 17 residues. Trimming shortened V by 6 bases and J by 3 bases, and 21 bases separated the two germline ends. The CDR3 bases are TGTGCCAGCAGCCCCTGGGGCTTAGGGGAGGATGGAAACACCATATATTTT. This translates into CASSPWGLGEDGNTIYF.

The rearrangement uses TRBV2 and TRBJ1-3, with 11 bases matching TRBD1. V was clipped by 6 bases and J by 0 bases; unmatched bases: 4. This CDR3 region has 16 residues. CDR1 SNHLY and CDR2 FYNNEI come from the germline V gene. CDR3 DNA sequence: TGTGCCAGCAGAGGGACAGGGGGTCCCTCTGGAAACACCATATATTTT. Translating gives CASRGTGGPSGNTIYF.

The chain links TRBV10-1 to TRBJ2-3; the match to TRBD1 covers 9 bases. The CDR3 spans 14 residues. Germline V gives CDR1 WNHNN, CDR2 SYGVQD (reference sequence). V gave up 4 bases and J gave up 9 bases; unmatched junction bases: 8. For the CDR3, the DNA is TGCGCCAGCAGTGCGGGGACAGGGAGAGGCACGCAGTATTTT. Amino acids: CASSAGTGRGTQYF.

The J gene is TRBJ2-7, the V gene TRBV7-9; 7 bases map to TRBD2. The CDR3 loop spans 14 amino acids. Germline values: CDR1 SEHNR, CDR2 FQNEAQ (reference sequence). V trimming: 4 bases; J trimming: 5 bases; junction bases outside the gene matches: 8. The chain's CDR3 is CASSCREGGDEQYF. CDR3 sequence (DNA): TGTGCCAGCAGCTGCAGGGAGGGAGGGGACGAGCAGTACTTC.

CDR3: CASRDRDYGYTF. Written as DNA, the CDR3 is TGTGCCAGCAGGGACAGGGACTATGGCTACACCTTC. The chain recombines TRBV28 with TRBJ1-2; 8 bases agree with TRBD1. The CDR3 has 12 residues. CDR1 and CDR2 (germline): MDHEN, SYDVKM. Losses at the gene ends were 6 bases for V and 3 bases for J; bases not matched to a gene: 0.

This chain connects TRBV27 to TRBJ1-2; 8 bases match TRBD1. Germline loops: CDR1 MNHEY, CDR2 SMNVEV (reference sequence). The CDR3 is 16 amino acids. Losses at the gene ends were 1 base for V and 5 bases for J; bases not matched to a gene: 9. CDR3 region: CASSLLGDRTRYGYTF. CDR3 nucleotides: TGTGCCAGCAGTTTATTAGGGGACAGGACAAGATATGGCTACACCTTC.